The 31 T cell receptor beta chains below all came from one sample that was sequenced in a study of vaccination effects on CD4 cells after COVID-19. The culture ran for approximately 11 days before CD4+ T cells were isolated. Participants were given two doses of BNT162b2 or mRNA-1273 vaccine. The antigens of these receptors remain unknown. Using immunoSEQ multiplex PCR, the repertoire was profiled, and TCRdb retains in-frame clones only, with some absent. The repertoire holds 45,000 or so clones, with roughly 70% as singletons. The sequenced sample was CD4+ T cells from PBMCs cultured without peptide, obtained after COVID-19 vaccination. These receptors all come from a human donor who received a COVID-19 vaccine.

The chain links TRBV7-8 to TRBJ2-5; either TRBD1 or TRBD2 may fit D (5 bases each). From germline, CDR1 is SGHVS and CDR2 FQNEAQ. The CDR3 runs to 15 residues. V was shortened by 7 bases and J by 1 base, with 16 bases between the two germline ends. CDR3 bases: TGTGCCAGCAAACGACGAGGGGCAGGCCAAGAGACCCAGTACTTC. Translation: CASKRRGAGQETQYF.

This chain connects TRBV4-2 to TRBJ2-6; perhaps TRBD1 as D (6 bases). Germline V gene sequence: CDR1 LGHNA, CDR2 YNFKEQ. V was pared by 0 bases and J by 3 bases, with 6 bases between. CDR3 length: 15 residues. CDR3 amino acids: CASSQDRGGANVLTF. CDR3 in DNA: TGTGCCAGCAGCCAAGACAGGGGTGGGGCCAACGTCCTGACTTTC.

This clone has a handful of counts. The rearrangement uses TRBV2 and TRBJ1-5; D gene unclear. The CDR3 is 15 residues long. Looked up from germline, CDR1 is SNHLY and CDR2 is FYNNEI. Trimming pared 6 bases from V and 2 bases from J, leaving 14 bases between. CDR3 sequence (DNA): TGTGCCAGCAGCGCATGGGCAGTGGGCAATCAGCCCCAGCATTTT. This translates into CASSAWAVGNQPQHF.

J is TRBJ2-7 and V is TRBV5-1, with no clear D. The germline gives CDR1 SGHRS, CDR2 YFSETQ. V shed 4 bases and J shed 0 bases, with 17 bases lying between them. There are 16 residues in the CDR3. The CDR3 spells CASSPLLTKSSYEQYF. The CDR3 DNA reads as TGCGCCAGCAGCCCCCTCCTCACAAAGAGCTCCTACGAGCAGTACTTC.

The chain links TRBV10-2 to TRBJ2-3; D might be TRBD2 (6 bases). The germline V and J ends were trimmed by 2 bases and 3 bases, with 15 bases remaining between them. The CDR3 consists of 16 residues. Germline assignment: CDR1 WSHSY and CDR2 SAAADI. CDR3 sequence (DNA): TGCGCCAGCAGTGAGAAGGGCGGGGTGTTTACAGATACGCAGTATTTT. It is translated as CASSEKGGVFTDTQYF.

The genes are TRBV15 and TRBJ2-5; D may correspond to TRBD1 or TRBD2 (5 bases each). CDR1 and CDR2 from the germline V gene are LNHNV and YYDKDF (reference sequence). With 5 bases removed from V and 3 bases from J, the gap between germline ends came to 13 bases. This CDR3 comprises 14 residues. The CDR3 sequence: CATSVRGNEETQYF. CDR3 bases: TGTGCCACCAGCGTCCGGGGCAATGAAGAGACCCAGTACTTC.

This chain uses TRBV2 with TRBJ1-2; 7 nucleotides match TRBD1. Germline CDR1 reads SNHLY; CDR2 reads FYNNEI. The V and J ends lost 2 bases and 7 bases, in that order; junction bases with no gene match: 7. This CDR3 comprises 14 residues. The CDR3 sequence: CASSELQGIGGYTF. CDR3 DNA sequence: TGTGCCAGCAGTGAACTACAGGGGATCGGTGGCTACACCTTC.

V and J are TRBV18 and TRBJ2-3, with 9 bases lining up with TRBD2. There are 17 residues in the CDR3. Trimming at V came to 1 base and at J to 5 bases, leaving 10 bases not matched to a gene. CDR1 is KGHSH and CDR2 is LQKENI in the germline V gene. The CDR3 sequence: CASSPRRASGTRDTQYF. CDR3 nucleotide sequence: TGTGCCAGCTCACCACGGCGGGCTAGCGGGACCCGAGATACGCAGTATTTT.

In its sample, this clone was seen a few times. The chain employs TRBV11-2 and TRBJ2-1; D is uncertain. Deletions cut 1 base from V and 6 bases from J, with 13 bases between. Germline lookup yields CDR1 SGHAT and CDR2 FQNNGV. The CDR3 runs 15 residues. The CDR3 bases are TGTGCCAGCAGCTTAGTGAGTTTTGTGGCCAATGAGCAGTTCTTC. Protein product: CASSLVSFVANEQFF.

The chain has TRBV27 and TRBJ2-2; 8 bases map to TRBD1. The CDR3 loop spans 17 amino acids. CDR1 and CDR2 from the germline V gene are MNHEY and SMNVEV (reference sequence). V lost 1 base and J lost 5; bases outside the gene matches: 9. In DNA, the CDR3 is TGTGCCAGCAGTTTATACCCAAGGACAGGGCTTACCGGGGAGCTGTTTTTT. This gives the protein CASSLYPRTGLTGELFF.

Within the sample, this clone is medium-sized. The chain has TRBV4-2 and TRBJ2-7, with D unresolved. CDR3 length: 12 residues. In germline, CDR1 is LGHNA, CDR2 YNFKEQ. Trimming took off 0 bases at V and 4 bases at J, with 4 bases between the two ends. This CDR3 reads CASSQDRYEQYF. The CDR3 coding sequence is TGTGCCAGCAGCCAAGATCGTTACGAGCAGTACTTC.

This sequence joins TRBV5-8 and TRBJ2-1, with 11 nucleotides matching TRBD2. The CDR3 runs 14 residues. The trim removed 2 bases at V and 10 bases at J, leaving 5 bases unmatched. Germline CDR1 reads SGHTS; CDR2 reads YDEGEE. The CDR3 is CASSFTSGGGEQFF. The DNA for the CDR3 is TGTGCCAGCAGCTTTACTAGCGGGGGTGGCGAGCAGTTCTTC.

The J gene is TRBJ1-1, the V gene TRBV7-9; D possibly corresponds to TRBD1 (5 bases). Trimming cost V 4 bases and J 1 base, with 7 bases left between them. CDR3 size: 13 residues. Germline lookup yields CDR1 SEHNR and CDR2 FQNEAQ (reference sequence). CDR3 sequence: CASSSDRNTEAFF. The CDR3 region has the DNA TGTGCCAGCAGCTCCGACAGGAACACTGAAGCTTTCTTT.

This chain joins TRBV2 and TRBJ1-1, with TRBD1 as a possible D gene (5 bases). This CDR3 is built from 13 residues. Looked up from germline, CDR1 is SNHLY and CDR2 is FYNNEI. Trimming shortened V by 6 bases and J by 7 bases, and 15 bases separated the two germline ends. The CDR3 loop reads CASSPRDSGEAFF. Here the CDR3 DNA reads TGTGCCAGCAGCCCACGCGACAGTGGTGAAGCTTTCTTT.

The CDR3 nucleotides are TGTGCCAGCAGCTTAGATCCCGACAACTACGAGCAGTACTTC. As protein: CASSLDPDNYEQYF. This chain connects TRBV7-8 to TRBJ2-7; D uncertain. The CDR3 is 14 amino acids. V was cut by 1 base and J by 3 bases, with 10 bases left in between. Germline assignment: CDR1 SGHVS and CDR2 FQNEAQ.

The V and J genes are TRBV5-1 and TRBJ1-4; the match to TRBD1 covers 7 bases. Germline V gives CDR1 SGHRS, CDR2 YFSETQ. This CDR3 spans 15 amino acids. Trimming at V came to 2 bases and at J to 5 bases, leaving 6 bases not matched to a gene. DNA for the CDR3: TGCGCCAGCAGCTTATTAGGGACAGTCAATGAAAAACTGTTTTTT. It yields the protein CASSLLGTVNEKLFF.

This chain links TRBV3-1 (or the pseudogene TRBV3-2) with TRBJ2-3; no reliable D call. V gave up 3 bases and J gave up 4 bases, with 11 bases separating them. The CDR3 extends over 14 amino acids. Germline-derived CDR1 and CDR2 are LGHDT and YNNKEL (reference sequence). The CDR3 DNA reads TGTGCCAGCAGCCATTGGTCGGTCCCAGATACGCAGTATTTT. Its protein product is CASSHWSVPDTQYF.

This clone showed up just a few times. In nucleotides, the CDR3 is TGCGCCAGCGGGGGGGTAGACAATCAGCCCCAGCATTTT. Protein sequence: CASGGVDNQPQHF. J is TRBJ1-5 and V is TRBV10-1; D possibly corresponds to TRBD1 (5 bases). The germline V gene has CDR1 WNHNN and CDR2 SYGVQD (reference sequence). Trimming left V 8 bases short and J 3 bases short, with 11 bases between. The CDR3 spans 13 residues.

In its sample, this clone was seen a few times. The chain combines TRBV11-3 with TRBJ2-7; D remains unclear. Germline values: CDR1 SGHNT, CDR2 YENEEA. Trimming removed 1 base from V and 6 bases from J, with 13 bases in between. The length of the CDR3 is 14 residues. The CDR3 here is CASSLGSPRSEQYF. The CDR3 coding sequence is TGTGCCAGCAGCTTAGGCTCTCCCCGTTCCGAGCAGTACTTC.

The rearrangement links TRBV25-1 to TRBJ1-1; 9 bases line up with TRBD1. After removal of 1 base from V and 5 bases from J, the junction contained 5 bases not matched to a gene. The CDR3 sequence is 15 residues long. Germline V gene data show CDR1 as MGHDK and CDR2 as SYGVNS. In DNA, the CDR3 is TGTGCCAGCAGTGAATGGGGGACAGGGTGGACTGAAGCTTTCTTT. Translating it yields CASSEWGTGWTEAFF.

The J gene is TRBJ2-2, the V gene TRBV2, with 9 bases matching TRBD1. V lost 7 bases to trimming and J lost 9 bases; unmatched junction nucleotides: 9. Germline assignment: CDR1 SNHLY and CDR2 FYNNEI. This CDR3 has 14 amino acids. The CDR3 nucleotides are TGTGCCAGCAATACAGGGGGCGGACCCAGGGAGCTGTTTTTT. This translates into CASNTGGGPRELFF.

This CDR3 reads CASSQDSVNQPQHF. DNA for the CDR3: TGTGCCAGCAGCCAAGACAGCGTCAATCAGCCCCAGCATTTT. This chain links TRBV3-1 (or the pseudogene TRBV3-2) with TRBJ1-5, with D unresolved. This CDR3 has 14 residues. V dropped 0 bases and J dropped 3 bases, with 6 bases sitting between them. From germline, CDR1 is LGHDT and CDR2 YNNKEL (reference sequence).

This sequence joins TRBV29-1 and TRBJ2-7; 9 positions agree with TRBD2. The germline gives CDR1 SQVTM, CDR2 ANQGSEA. The trim removed 6 bases at V and 3 bases at J, leaving 21 bases unmatched. CDR3 length: 18 amino acids. CDR3 loop: CSVRTGTSYSVGGYEQYF. For the CDR3, the DNA is TGCAGCGTGAGGACGGGGACTAGCTACTCCGTCGGCGGCTACGAGCAGTACTTC.

The rearrangement links TRBV19 to TRBJ1-1; D remains unclear. Germline CDR1 LNHDA, CDR2 SQIVND (reference sequence). The germline V and J ends were trimmed by 7 bases and 1 base, with 7 bases remaining between them. The CDR3 length is 12 residues. The CDR3, as DNA: TGTGCCAGTAAGTGGCCGAACACTGAAGCTTTCTTT. Its protein is CASKWPNTEAFF.

CDR3 protein: CASSLIGGTSTDTQYF. As DNA, the CDR3 is TGTGCCAGCAGCTTAATTGGGGGGACCAGCACAGATACGCAGTATTTT. The chain combines TRBV7-9 with TRBJ2-3, with D maybe TRBD2 (6 bases). There are 16 residues in the CDR3. V was pared by 2 bases and J by 0 bases, with 12 bases between. CDR1 is SEHNR, CDR2 FQNEAQ, per germline (reference sequence).

The chain joins TRBV10-1 to TRBJ1-2, with TRBD1 matching 7 bases. The V gene's germline CDR1 is WNHNN and CDR2 SYGVQD (reference sequence). The junction had 15 bases not matched to a gene; V was cut back by 3 bases and J by 8 bases. The CDR3 spans 16 residues. Here the CDR3 DNA reads TGCGCCAGCAGTGACTCCGGGCAGACAGGGTCTCGGGGCTACACCTTC. Its protein is CASSDSGQTGSRGYTF.

The chain is built from TRBV20-1 and TRBJ2-7; TRBD2 matches 9 bases. Trimming removed 3 bases from V and 4 bases from J; junction bases left unmatched: 7. There are 14 residues in the CDR3. The germline V gene encodes CDR1 DFQATT and CDR2 SNEGSKA (reference sequence). The chain's CDR3 is CSASSSGRSYEQYF. In DNA, the CDR3 is TGCAGTGCTAGTAGTAGCGGGAGAAGTTACGAGCAGTACTTC.

The J gene is TRBJ1-1, the V gene TRBV7-9; a possible D gene is TRBD1 (5 bases). CDR1 is SEHNR and CDR2 is FQNEAQ in the germline V gene (reference sequence). Trimming left V 3 bases short and J 8 bases short, with 13 bases between. There are 13 residues in the CDR3. DNA for the CDR3: TGTGCCAGCAGCTTTTTAACGGGGCGAGAAGCTTTCTTT. Its protein is CASSFLTGREAFF.

The chain combines TRBV5-1 with TRBJ2-7, with 8 positions matching TRBD1. This CDR3 is built from 18 residues. The germline V gene encodes CDR1 SGHRS and CDR2 YFSETQ. The ends lost 5 bases at V and 3 bases at J; junction bases unmatched: 19. In DNA, the CDR3 is TGCGCCAGCAGTTTTCCCGAAACGGGACGCAGGGGGCTCTACGAGCAGTACTTC. Amino acid sequence: CASSFPETGRRGLYEQYF.

This sequence joins TRBV7-9 and TRBJ1-4, with D maybe TRBD1 (6 bases). CDR1 SEHNR and CDR2 FQNEAQ come from the germline V gene (reference sequence). The CDR3 length is 15 residues. The V gene lost 1 base and the J gene lost 8 bases, with 14 bases spanning the gap. The CDR3: CASSLVGGAGEKLFF. CDR3 DNA: TGTGCCAGCAGCTTAGTTGGGGGCGCGGGAGAAAAACTGTTTTTT.

The chain recombines TRBV14 with TRBJ1-3, with D uncertain. V was cut by 0 bases and J by 4 bases, with 4 bases left in between. The CDR3 contains 13 residues. Germline CDR1 SGHDN, CDR2 FVKESK. As DNA, the CDR3 is TGTGCCAGCAGCCAAGATGGGGGAAACACCATATATTTT. Translation: CASSQDGGNTIYF.